The 17 T cell receptor beta chains below were found in one sample sequenced in a study of regulatory T cells in long-lasting Graves disease. CDR3-region Arm-PCR and iRepertoire HTBI primers produced the TCR beta libraries. Using its own MiXCR run on the multiplex PCR reads, TCRdb lists one record per CDR3 protein. The sample lists hundreds of thousands of distinct CDR3 sequences; roughly 16% were seen once. Time point in this sample: newly diagnosed GD, antithyroid drugs for less than 3 months. Isolated PBMC RNA provided the starting material for the TCR library. The data also belong to a second study, concerning T cells in Graves' hyperthyroidism and ophthalmopathy.

The specimen comprised peripheral blood mononuclear cells (PBMCs), sampled at new diagnosis, from a patient treated with antithyroid drugs. Receptors were obtained from a woman aged 35 to 59 with Graves disease.

This chain joins TRBV9 and TRBJ2-2, with 9 positions matching TRBD2. The V gene's germline CDR1 is SGDLS and CDR2 YYNGEE. V lost 5 bases, J lost 7 bases, and 6 bases stayed unmatched. This CDR3 has 14 residues. CDR3 DNA sequence: TGTGCCAGCAGGTCCGGGACTAGCTTCGGGGAGCTGTTTTTT. Amino acid sequence: CASRSGTSFGELFF.

V is TRBV3-1 and J is TRBJ1-5; TRBD1 might be the D (5 bases). CDR3 length: 16 residues. CDR1 is LGHDT, CDR2 YNNKEL, per germline (reference sequence). V dropped 0 bases and J dropped 6 bases, with 15 bases sitting between them. The CDR3 nucleotides are TGTGCCAGCAGCCAAGACCGGGGGATCCCCGTTCAGCCCCAGCATTTT. This encodes CASSQDRGIPVQPQHF.

J is TRBJ1-5 and V is TRBV15; the D is unclear. Deletions cut 0 bases from V and 7 bases from J, with 7 bases between. From germline, CDR1 is LNHNV and CDR2 YYDKDF (reference sequence). The CDR3 has 13 residues. In DNA form, the CDR3 reads TGTGCCACCAGCAGAGATTTCACCCAGCCCCAGCATTTT. Residues: CATSRDFTQPQHF.

This clonotype has only a few counts. This chain uses TRBV6-9 with TRBJ2-1; D is unclear. Trimming removed 3 bases at V and 4 bases at J, with 13 bases between. The CDR3 consists of 15 residues. The V gene's germline CDR1 is MNHGY and CDR2 SVAAGI. CDR3: CASSYGPQGYNEQFF. The CDR3 DNA reads TGTGCCAGCAGTTACGGTCCTCAAGGTTACAATGAGCAGTTCTTC.

This clonotype was observed at least ten times. The genes are TRBV7-9 and TRBJ1-1; D not resolved. Germline values: CDR1 SEHNR, CDR2 FQNEAQ (reference sequence). V dropped 4 bases and J dropped 6 bases, with 9 bases sitting between them. The CDR3 spans 12 residues. The CDR3 sequence: CASSSGDPEAFF. The CDR3 bases are TGTGCCAGCAGCTCAGGCGACCCTGAAGCTTTCTTT.

This clonotype was counted ten times or more. The chain employs TRBV11-2 and TRBJ1-6, with D perhaps TRBD1 (5 bases). Germline loops: CDR1 SGHAT, CDR2 FQNNGV. Between the trimmed V and J ends, which lost 5 bases and 0 bases, there was a span of 17 bases. The CDR3 loop spans 18 amino acids. The CDR3 sequence: CASSPRTRQSSYNSPLHF. For the CDR3, the DNA is TGTGCCAGCAGCCCCAGGACGAGACAGAGCTCCTATAATTCACCCCTCCACTTT.

The CDR3 loop reads CAISEETGGYSPLHF. As DNA, the CDR3 is TGTGCCATCAGTGAGGAAACAGGGGGCTATTCACCCCTCCACTTT. V gene TRBV10-3 combines with J gene TRBJ1-6; the match to TRBD1 covers 9 bases. The CDR3 length is 15 residues. CDR1 is ENHRY, CDR2 SYGVKD, per germline. Losses at the gene ends were 2 bases for V and 8 bases for J; bases not matched to a gene: 4.

This clonotype was seen repeatedly, ten times or more. At one boundary the junction diverges from the germline segment, which might be a read error. V and J are TRBV5-1 and TRBJ2-2, with 8 positions matching TRBD1. Per the germline V gene, CDR1 is SGHRS and CDR2 is YFSETQ. The CDR3 is 13 residues long. CDR3 nucleotides: TGTGCCAGCAGTGGACAGGGAGCCGGGGAGCTGTTTTTT. Its protein is CASSGQGAGELFF.

This clonotype was seen at least ten times. The DNA of the CDR3 is TGTGCCAGCAGTTTTAAGGGCTGGGCGGCCGAGCAGTACTTC. This gives the protein CASSFKGWAAEQYF. The chain is built from TRBV12-3 or TRBV12-4 and TRBJ2-7, with D uncertain. The CDR3 loop spans 14 amino acids. Trimming took 3 bases from V and 6 from J, leaving 15 bases between them.

This rearrangement joins TRBV7-2 to TRBJ1-6; D is unresolved. V lost 3 bases, J lost 9 bases, and 12 bases lay in between. The CDR3 has 14 residues. Germline V lookup: CDR1 SGHTA, CDR2 FQGNSA. CDR3 sequence reads: CASSLERETSPLHF. The CDR3 nucleotides read TGTGCCAGCAGCTTGGAAAGGGAGACTTCACCCCTCCACTTT.

For this clonotype: As the CDR3 is not closed by the conserved phenylalanine or tryptophan, this likely results from a read error. The chain couples TRBV30 to TRBJ2-1, with 7 bases matching TRBD1. CDR1 and CDR2 (germline): GTSNPN, SVGIG (reference sequence). The CDR3 is 12 amino acids. V dropped 5 bases and J dropped 3; count of bases not matched to a gene: 1. CDR3 DNA: TGTGCCTGGGGACAGGACTACAATGAGCAGTTCCTC. It specifies CAWGQDYNEQFL.

This clonotype has at least ten counts. The chain uses TRBV20-1 and TRBJ1-1, with unresolved D. Trimming cost V 4 bases and J 0 bases, with 12 bases left between them. The CDR3 is 14 residues long. The germline V gene has CDR1 DFQATT and CDR2 SNEGSKA (reference sequence). This chain's CDR3 is CSAKVPGLNTEAFF. The CDR3 DNA follows: TGCAGTGCTAAGGTACCGGGTTTGAACACTGAAGCTTTCTTT.

This clonotype has at least ten counts. The chain links TRBV3-1 to TRBJ2-5, with 7 bases identical to TRBD2. Germline CDR1 and CDR2: LGHDT and YNNKEL (reference sequence). This CDR3 has 17 residues. Trimming at V came to 4 bases and at J to 0 bases, leaving 11 bases not matched to a gene. In DNA form, the CDR3 reads TGTGCCAGCAGCCCTGACCCGGGACTACCTAACCAAGAGACCCAGTACTTC. Translating gives CASSPDPGLPNQETQYF.

This clonotype was observed at least ten times. The V gene is TRBV7-3, the J gene TRBJ1-5; D call uncertain. CDR1 and CDR2 from the germline V gene are SGHTA and FQGTGA. This CDR3 has 13 amino acids. V was cut by 2 bases and J by 4 bases, with 6 bases left in between. The CDR3 DNA reads as TGTGCCAGCAGCTTAGACCCGAATCAGCCCCAGCATTTT. Amino acids: CASSLDPNQPQHF.

This clonotype was seen many times. The chain recombines TRBV7-9 with TRBJ2-7; unclear D gene. This CDR3 spans 17 amino acids. Germline CDR1 reads SEHNR; CDR2 reads FQNEAQ (reference sequence). V lost 3 bases to trimming and J lost 0 bases, with 18 bases between them. CDR3 DNA sequence: TGTGCCAGCAGCTTTCAAATACAAGTTGTGAGCTCCTACGAGCAGTACTTC. Encoded protein: CASSFQIQVVSSYEQYF. The variable domain in full, with the rest retrieved from reference TRBV7-9 and TRBJ2-7, is DTGVSQNPRHKITKRGQNVTFRCDPISEHNRLYWYRQTLGQGPEFLTYFQNEAQLEKSRLLSDRFSAERPKGSFSTLEIQRTEQGDSAMYLCASSFQIQVVSSYEQYFGPGTRLTVT.

This clonotype was seen more than once but under ten times. This may be a read error: a much more frequent sequence differs by one nucleotide. The V gene is TRBV6-4, the J gene TRBJ1-1; D not resolved. V lost 6 bases to trimming and J lost 7 bases, with 18 bases between them. The CDR3 has 14 amino acids. Germline CDR1 is MRHNA and CDR2 is SNTAGT. CDR3 region: CASSGKVEAFEAFF. CDR3 DNA sequence: TGTGCCAGCAGCGGGAAGGTGGAGGCGTTTGAAGCTTTCTTT.

Turning to this clonotype: The junction departs from germline at one end; a sequencing error may be responsible. The chain links TRBV5-1 to TRBJ2-3; D is unclear. The DNA end lines up better with TRBJ2-5; the J call may be wrong. The length of the CDR3 is 15 residues. Germline V gives CDR1 SGHRS, CDR2 YFSETQ. The CDR3 here is CASSLGLARQEPQYF. The CDR3 DNA follows: TGCGCCAGCAGCTTGGGCTTAGCTAGGCAAGAGCCCCAGTACTTC.